What follows are 5 T cell receptor beta chains derived from one specimen sequenced in a study of shared clonotypes between healthy human individuals. TCRdb's table, derived via immunoSEQ multiplex PCR, lists solely in-frame clones and lacks some. The table records some 980,000 clones, more than 75% of them present only once. Sequenced input: memory CD4+ T cells sorted from blood. Subset in this sample: CD45RA-negative fraction. The receptors stem from a man aged 18 to 30 in good health.

About this clone itself: A single base separates this from a much larger clone, so it may be a read error. The sample has other DNA sequences that encode this CDR3 too. The genes are TRBV5-1 and TRBJ1-1; no definite D call. The CDR3 spans 14 residues. V gave up 0 bases and J gave up 0 bases, with 6 bases separating them. Germline loops: CDR1 SGHRS, CDR2 YFSETQ. The CDR3 nucleotides read TGCGCCAGCAGCTTGGAGGGTTTGAACACTGAAGCTTTCTTT. Its protein is CASSLEGLNTEAFF. Full variable domain (missing parts from reference TRBV5-1 and TRBJ1-1): KAGVTQTPRYLIKTRGQQVTLSCSPISGHRSVSWYQQTPGQGLQFLFEYFSETQRNKGNFPGRFSGRQFSNSRSEMNVSTLELGDSALYLCASSLEGLNTEAFFGQGTRLTVV.

The chain links TRBV5-1 to TRBJ2-7; possibly TRBD1 or TRBD2 for D (5 bases each). The CDR3 sequence is 15 residues long. The ends were cut back, 4 bases at V and 6 bases at J, with 20 bases in the middle. The germline gives CDR1 SGHRS, CDR2 YFSETQ. Written as DNA, the CDR3 is TGCGCCAGCAGCCCTCCGGGACGGAGTTCTGTCGAGCAGTACTTC. The encoded protein is CASSPPGRSSVEQYF.

V and J are TRBV5-4 and TRBJ2-7; tentatively, D is TRBD2 (5 bases). This CDR3 is built from 14 residues. Germline V CDR1 and CDR2: SGHNT, YYREEE (reference sequence). Trimming pared 0 bases from V and 3 bases from J, leaving 10 bases between. This chain's CDR3 is CASSLGVAFYEQYF. CDR3 bases: TGTGCCAGCAGCTTGGGAGTAGCGTTCTACGAGCAGTACTTC.

This chain uses TRBV9 with TRBJ1-4, with 9 bases identical to TRBD1. The germline CDR1 and CDR2 sequences are SGDLS and YYNGEE. Trimming removed 0 bases from V and 0 bases from J; junction bases left unmatched: 9. The CDR3 has 19 residues. The CDR3 reads CASSVAGTGTLPTNEKLFF. CDR3 in DNA: TGTGCCAGCAGCGTAGCTGGGACAGGGACCCTGCCAACTAATGAAAAACTGTTTTTT.

This clone was recorded a few times. The chain carries TRBV7-6 and TRBJ1-1; D gene unclear. The germline V gene encodes CDR1 SGHVS and CDR2 FNYEAQ. Trimming removed 4 bases from V and 3 bases from J, with 9 bases in between. This CDR3 spans 13 amino acids. The CDR3 sequence: CASSYVQDTEAFF. For the CDR3, the DNA is TGTGCCAGCAGCTACGTCCAGGACACTGAAGCTTTCTTT.